This record looks at one T cell receptor beta chain sequence and its context. Using immunoSEQ multiplex PCR, the repertoire was profiled, and TCRdb retains in-frame clones only, with some absent. Of around 200,000 clones in the sample, about 85% were seen once. These data are taken from a study of blood T cell repertoires in COVID-19. V lost 4 bases, J lost 8 bases, and 5 bases stayed unmatched. This CDR3 is built from 14 residues. The germline CDR1 and CDR2 sequences are LNHDA and SQIVND (reference sequence). The specimen was peripheral blood. The chain combines TRBV19 with TRBJ1-4; TRBD1 matches at 9 bases. This TCR was sampled from a woman in her seventies with COVID-19, enrolled during active disease. The CDR3 nucleotides are TGTGCCAGTAGTAGCAGGACAGGGGACGAAAAACTGTTTTTT. Protein: CASSSRTGDEKLFF.